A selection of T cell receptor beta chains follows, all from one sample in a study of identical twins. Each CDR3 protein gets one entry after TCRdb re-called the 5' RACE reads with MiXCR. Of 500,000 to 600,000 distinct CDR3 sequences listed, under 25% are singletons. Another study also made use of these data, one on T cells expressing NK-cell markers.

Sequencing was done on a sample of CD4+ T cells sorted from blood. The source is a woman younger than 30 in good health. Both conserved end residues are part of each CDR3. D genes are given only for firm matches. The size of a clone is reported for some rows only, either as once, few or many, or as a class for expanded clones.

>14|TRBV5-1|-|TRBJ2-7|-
TGCGCCAGCAGCACGGGACTCTCTCATACGGAGCAGTACTTC
CASSTGLSHTEQYF
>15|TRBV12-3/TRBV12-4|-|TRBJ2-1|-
TGTGCCAGCAGTTTAGCGCCGGAGCGCTACAATGAGCAGTTCTTC
CASSLAPERYNEQFF
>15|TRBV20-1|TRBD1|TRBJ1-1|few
TGCAGTGCCTCGGGACAGGGGATCCGGAACACTGAAGCTTTCTTT
CSASGQGIRNTEAFF
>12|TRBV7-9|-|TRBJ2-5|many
TGTGCCAGCAGCCCCCATCAAGAGACCCAGTACTTC
CASSPHQETQYF
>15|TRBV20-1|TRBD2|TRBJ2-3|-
TGCAGTGCTAACACGTTGGCGGGGGAGGGAGATACGCAGTATTTT
CSANTLAGEGDTQYF
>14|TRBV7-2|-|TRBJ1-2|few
TGTGCCAGCAGCGCCACTCCGGGGGGCTATGGCTACACCTTC
CASSATPGGYGYTF
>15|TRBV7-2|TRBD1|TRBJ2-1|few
TGTGCCAGCAGCAACCGGGACAGGGGCAACAATGAGCAGTTCTTC
CASSNRDRGNNEQFF
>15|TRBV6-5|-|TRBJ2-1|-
TGTGCCAGCAGCGACTCCGGGACCCTCACTCCCCAGCAGTTCTTC
CASSDSGTLTPQQFF
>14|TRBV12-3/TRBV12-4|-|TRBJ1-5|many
TGTGCCAGCAGTTTGTTGACGGTAGATCAGCCCCAGCATTTT
CASSLLTVDQPQHF
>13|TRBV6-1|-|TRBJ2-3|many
TGTGCCAGCAGGGGGACTAGCACAGATACGCAGTATTTT
CASRGTSTDTQYF
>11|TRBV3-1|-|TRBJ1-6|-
TGTGCCAGCAGCCGTAATTCACCCCTCCACTTT
CASSRNSPLHF
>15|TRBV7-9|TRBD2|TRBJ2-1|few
TGTGCCAGCAGCCCGGGACTAGCGGGACCCAATGAGCAGTTCTTC
CASSPGLAGPNEQFF
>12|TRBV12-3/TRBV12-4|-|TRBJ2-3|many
TGTGCCAGCAGTTTTAGCGCAGATACGCAGTATTTT
CASSFSADTQYF
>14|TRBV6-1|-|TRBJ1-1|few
TGTGCCAGCAGTCCCCGGGACGGGAACACTGAAGCTTTCTTT
CASSPRDGNTEAFF
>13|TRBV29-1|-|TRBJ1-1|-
TGCAGCGGCCAGACAGGAGATTACACTGAAGCTTTCTTT
CSGQTGDYTEAFF
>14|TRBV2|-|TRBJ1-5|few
TGTGCCAGCAGTGAAAGTAAGGGAGGTCAGCCCCAGCATTTT
CASSESKGGQPQHF
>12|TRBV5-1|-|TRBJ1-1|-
TGCGCCAGCAGCTTGGATGGAATCGGAGCTTTCTTT
CASSLDGIGAFF
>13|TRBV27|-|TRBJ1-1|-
TGTGCCAGCAGTTTAACGAGGGACACTGAAGCTTTCTTT
CASSLTRDTEAFF
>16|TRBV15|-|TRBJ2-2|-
TGTGCCACCAACCGTCTCGGGTCCTATGGCACCGGGGAGCTGTTTTTT
CATNRLGSYGTGELFF
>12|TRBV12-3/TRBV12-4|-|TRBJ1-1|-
TGTGCCAGCAGTTTTGTTAACACTGAAGCTTTCTTT
CASSFVNTEAFF
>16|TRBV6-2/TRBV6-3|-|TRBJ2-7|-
TGTGCCAGCAGCACTACACGCTCTCGGGTCTACTACGAGCAGTACTTC
CASSTTRSRVYYEQYF
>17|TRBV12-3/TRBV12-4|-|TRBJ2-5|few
TGTGCCAGCAGTGAAGGTCGAGGACTCCCGTCGTTGGAGACCCAGTACTTC
CASSEGRGLPSLETQYF
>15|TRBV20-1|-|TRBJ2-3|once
TGCAGTGCTCTTCCCTTACTAGCAGACACAGATACGCAGTATTTT
CSALPLLADTDTQYF
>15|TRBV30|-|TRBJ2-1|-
TGTGCCTGGATTAAGACAGACGGCTCCTACAATGAGCAGTTCTTC
CAWIKTDGSYNEQFF
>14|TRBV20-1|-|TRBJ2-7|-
TGCAGTGCTAGAGAAGGGACACAAACCTACGAGCAGTACTTC
CSAREGTQTYEQYF
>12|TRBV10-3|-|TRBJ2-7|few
TGTGCCATCAGGGATCTCAGGGACGAGCAGTACTTC
CAIRDLRDEQYF
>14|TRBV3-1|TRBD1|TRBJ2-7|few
TGTGCCAGCAGCCAAGATAAGGGGGCCTGGGAGCAGTACTTC
CASSQDKGAWEQYF
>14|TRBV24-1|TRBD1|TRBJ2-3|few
TGTGCCACCAGTGCCAGGGGGACGACAGATACGCAGTATTTT
CATSARGTTDTQYF
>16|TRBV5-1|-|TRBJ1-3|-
TGCGCCAGCAGCTTGTGGACGACCCGCTCTGGAAACACCATATATTTT
CASSLWTTRSGNTIYF
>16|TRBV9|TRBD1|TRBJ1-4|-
TGTGCCAGCAGCGTGGGAGGGACAGGCTCTAATGAAAAACTGTTTTTT
CASSVGGTGSNEKLFF
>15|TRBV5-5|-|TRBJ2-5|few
TGTGCCAGCAGCTTTTCGGGCTTGTGGAGAGAGACCCAGTACTTC
CASSFSGLWRETQYF
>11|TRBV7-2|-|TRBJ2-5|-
TGTGCCAGCAGCCGTGCAGAGACCCAGTACTTC
CASSRAETQYF
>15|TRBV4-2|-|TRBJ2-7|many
TGTGCCAGCAGCCAAGGTGGGTCCCTGGGCTACGAGCAGTACTTC
CASSQGGSLGYEQYF
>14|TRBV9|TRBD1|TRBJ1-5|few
TGTGCCAGCAGCGGAGGGGACAGAAATCAGCCCCAGCATTTT
CASSGGDRNQPQHF
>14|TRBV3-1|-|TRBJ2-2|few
TGTGCCAGCAGCCAGCCGGGGGTAGGAGGGGAGCTGTTTTTT
CASSQPGVGGELFF
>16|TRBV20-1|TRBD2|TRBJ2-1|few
TGCAGTGCTAGGGACTATAGCGGGAGACGCTACAATGAGCAGTTCTTC
CSARDYSGRRYNEQFF
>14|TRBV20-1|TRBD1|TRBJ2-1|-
TGCAGTGCGCCCCGGGACAGCCAAGGGAATGAGCAGTTCTTC
CSAPRDSQGNEQFF
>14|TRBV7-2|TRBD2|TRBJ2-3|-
TGTGCCAGCAGCCGACTAGCGGGAGAAGATACGCAGTATTTT
CASSRLAGEDTQYF
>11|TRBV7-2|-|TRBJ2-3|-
TGTGCCAGCACTTGGCGAGATACGCAGTATTTT
CASTWRDTQYF
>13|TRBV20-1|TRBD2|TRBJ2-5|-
TGCAGTGCCCACTCGACTAGCCGGGAGACCCAGTACTTC
CSAHSTSRETQYF
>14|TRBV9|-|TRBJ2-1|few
TGTGCCAGCAGCGTAAGCGCTAGTCGCAATGAGCAGTTCTTC
CASSVSASRNEQFF
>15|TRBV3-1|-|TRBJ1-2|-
TGTGCCAGCTGCGGTCCGCGGGGACTTACCTATGGCTACACCTTC
CASCGPRGLTYGYTF
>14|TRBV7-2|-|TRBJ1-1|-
TGTGCCAGCACCCTTAATAGGGTCTTGACTGAAGCTTTCTTT
CASTLNRVLTEAFF
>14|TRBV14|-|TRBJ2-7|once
TGTGCCAGCAGCCAGCCGGGATTCCCCTACGTGCAGTACTTC
CASSQPGFPYVQYF
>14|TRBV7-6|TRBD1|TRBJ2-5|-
TGTGCCAGCAGCCGTCAGGGGGCACGGGAGACCCAGTACTTC
CASSRQGARETQYF
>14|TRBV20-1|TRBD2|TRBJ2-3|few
TGCAGTGCTAGTCTCGGGGGGGCCACAGATACGCAGTATTTT
CSASLGGATDTQYF
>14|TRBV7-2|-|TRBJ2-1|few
TGTGCCAGCAGCTTCCCAGAACGACAGAATGAGCAGTTCTTC
CASSFPERQNEQFF
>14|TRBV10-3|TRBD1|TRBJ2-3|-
TGTGCCGCCGCAACAGGGGGCGCGGAAGATACGCAGTATTTT
CAAATGGAEDTQYF
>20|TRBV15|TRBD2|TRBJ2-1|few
TGTGCCACCAGCAGGGATGGGACTAGCGGGACGACGTCCTCCTACAATGAGCAGTTCTTC
CATSRDGTSGTTSSYNEQFF
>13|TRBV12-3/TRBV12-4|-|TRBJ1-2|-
TGTGCCAGCGGAAGGGGTTCCAACTATGGCTACACCTTC
CASGRGSNYGYTF
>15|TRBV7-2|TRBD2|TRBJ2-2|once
TGTGCCAGCCTCCCGGGGCGGGAGTACTCCGGGGAGCTGTTTTTT
CASLPGREYSGELFF
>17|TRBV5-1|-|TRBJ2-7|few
TGCGCCAGCAGCTTGGCCCCAGGCTACCGGGGCAAAGGAGAGCAGTACTTC
CASSLAPGYRGKGEQYF
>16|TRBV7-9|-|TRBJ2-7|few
TGTGCCAGCAGCCAGGCCTCATCAAACAGGGCCTACGAGCAGTACTTC
CASSQASSNRAYEQYF
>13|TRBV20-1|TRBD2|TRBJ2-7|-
TGCAGTGCTAGAATGGCGGGAGTCAACGAGCAGTACTTC
CSARMAGVNEQYF
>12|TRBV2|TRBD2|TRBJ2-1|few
TGTGCCAGCAGGGGACTAGTCGGTGAGCAGTTCTTC
CASRGLVGEQFF